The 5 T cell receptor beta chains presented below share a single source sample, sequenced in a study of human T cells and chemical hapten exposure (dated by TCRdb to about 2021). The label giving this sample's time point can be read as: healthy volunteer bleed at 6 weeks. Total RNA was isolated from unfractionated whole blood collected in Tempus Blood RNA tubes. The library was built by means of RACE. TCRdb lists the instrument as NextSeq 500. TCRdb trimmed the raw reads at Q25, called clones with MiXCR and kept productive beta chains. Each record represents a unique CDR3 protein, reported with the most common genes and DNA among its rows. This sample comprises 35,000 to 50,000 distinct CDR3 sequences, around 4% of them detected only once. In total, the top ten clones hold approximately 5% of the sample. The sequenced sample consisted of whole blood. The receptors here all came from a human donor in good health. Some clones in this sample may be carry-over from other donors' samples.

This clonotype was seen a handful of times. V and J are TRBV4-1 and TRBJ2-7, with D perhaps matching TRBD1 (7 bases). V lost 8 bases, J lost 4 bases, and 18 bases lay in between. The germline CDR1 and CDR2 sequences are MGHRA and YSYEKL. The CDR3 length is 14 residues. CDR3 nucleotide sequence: TGCGCCAGCGGTAGTCAGGGGGGCGCATACGAGCAGTACTTC. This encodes CASGSQGGAYEQYF.

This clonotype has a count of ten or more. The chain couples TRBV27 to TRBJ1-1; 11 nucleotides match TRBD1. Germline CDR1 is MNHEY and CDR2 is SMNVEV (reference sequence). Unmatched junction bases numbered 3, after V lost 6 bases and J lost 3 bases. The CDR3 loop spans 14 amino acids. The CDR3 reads CASRRDRGYTEAFF. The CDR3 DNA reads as TGTGCCAGCAGACGGGACAGGGGGTACACTGAAGCTTTCTTT.

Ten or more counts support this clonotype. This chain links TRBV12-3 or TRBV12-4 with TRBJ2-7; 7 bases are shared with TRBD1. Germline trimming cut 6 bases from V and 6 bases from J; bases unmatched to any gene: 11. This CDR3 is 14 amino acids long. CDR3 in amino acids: CASSRGETGFEQYF. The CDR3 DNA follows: TGTGCCAGCAGCCGAGGGGAGACAGGGTTCGAGCAGTACTTC.

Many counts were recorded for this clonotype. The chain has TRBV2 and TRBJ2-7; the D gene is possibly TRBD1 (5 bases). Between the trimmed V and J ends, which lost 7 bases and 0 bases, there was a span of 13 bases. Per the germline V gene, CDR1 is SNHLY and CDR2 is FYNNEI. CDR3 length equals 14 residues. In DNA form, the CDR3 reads TGTGCCAGCAATAAGGGGCGTAACTCCTACGAGCAGTACTTC. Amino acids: CASNKGRNSYEQYF.

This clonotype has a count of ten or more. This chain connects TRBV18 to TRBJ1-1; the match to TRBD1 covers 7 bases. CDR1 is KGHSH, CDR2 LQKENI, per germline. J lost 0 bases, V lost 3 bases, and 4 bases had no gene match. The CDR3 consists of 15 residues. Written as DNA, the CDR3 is TGTGCCAGCTCACCTGCGGGACAGATGAACACTGAAGCTTTCTTT. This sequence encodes CASSPAGQMNTEAFF.